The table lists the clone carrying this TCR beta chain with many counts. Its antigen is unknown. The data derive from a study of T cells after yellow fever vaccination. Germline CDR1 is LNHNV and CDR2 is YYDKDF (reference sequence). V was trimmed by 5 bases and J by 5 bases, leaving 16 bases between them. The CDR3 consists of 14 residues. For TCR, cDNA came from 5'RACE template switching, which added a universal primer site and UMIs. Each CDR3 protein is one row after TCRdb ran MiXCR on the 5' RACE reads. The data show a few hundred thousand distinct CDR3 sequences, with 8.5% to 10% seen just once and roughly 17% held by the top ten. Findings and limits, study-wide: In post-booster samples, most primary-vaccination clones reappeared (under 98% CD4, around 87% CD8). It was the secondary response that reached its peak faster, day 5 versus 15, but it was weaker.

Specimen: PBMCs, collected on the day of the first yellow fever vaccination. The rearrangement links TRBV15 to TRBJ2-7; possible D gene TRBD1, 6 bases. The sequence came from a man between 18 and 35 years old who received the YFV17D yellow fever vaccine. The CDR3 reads CATSPRQGSDEQYF. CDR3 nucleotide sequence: TGTGCCACCAGCCCCCGCCAGGGGAGCGACGAGCAGTACTTC. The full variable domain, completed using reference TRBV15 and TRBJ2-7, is DAMVIQNPRYQVTQFGKPVTLSCSQTLNHNVMYWYQQKSSQAPKLLFHYYDKDFNNEADTPDNFQSRRPNTSFCFLDIRSPGLGDTAMYLCATSPRQGSDEQYFGPGTRLTVT.